Given below is one T cell receptor (beta chain) in context. The source of the sample is a study of T cell changes during pregnancy in multiple sclerosis. This table comes from immunoSEQ multiplex PCR, and its TCRdb copy is limited to in-frame clones, with some not included. Of roughly 38,000 clones in the sample, approximately 90% are singletons; the top ten hold around 7%. The germline gives CDR1 MNHEY, CDR2 SMNVEV (reference sequence). V shed 1 base, J shed 7 bases, and the junction held 15 bases outside the gene matches. The CDR3 loop spans 19 amino acids. This chain connects TRBV27 to TRBJ2-1, with TRBD2 matching over 11 bases. The sequence derives from a female donor with multiple sclerosis, enrolled in a pregnancy study. The starting material was CD8+ T cells from peripheral blood mononuclear cells, obtained in the third trimester of pregnancy. This CDR3 reads CASSLYGASGGPQGNEQFF. CDR3 coding DNA: TGTGCCAGCAGTTTATACGGGGCTAGCGGGGGGCCCCAGGGAAATGAGCAGTTCTTC.